This T cell receptor (beta chain) comes out of a study of T cell responses to AZD1222 COVID-19 vaccine. Whole-study results and caveats: Among AZD1222 vaccinees, only 5 to 7 were seropositive at baseline.

J gave up 1 base and V 3 bases, and 5 bases lay outside the gene matches. The CDR3 contains 15 residues. Germline V gene lookup returns CDR1 MGHDK and CDR2 SYGVNS. TCRdb keeps only in-frame clones here, not all; method: immunoSEQ multiplex PCR. The sample lists more than 80,000 clones; 90% were seen once. This clone was detected only a few times. Its target is unknown. Sequenced here: peripheral blood, sampled on day 0 of AZD1222 vaccination. The chain recombines TRBV25-1 with TRBJ2-5; 7 bases align to TRBD2. This receptor was obtained from an adult in good health. CDR3 in DNA: TGTGCCAGCAGTGACCCCCGGACTAGCCAAGAGACCCAGTACTTC. This gives the protein CASSDPRTSQETQYF. The entire variable domain, with the rest obtained from reference TRBV25-1 and TRBJ2-5, is as follows: EADIYQTPRYLVIGTGKKITLECSQTMGHDKMYWYQQDPGMELHLIHYSYGVNSTEKGDLSSESTVSRIRTEHFPLTLESARPSHTSQYLCASSDPRTSQETQYFGPGTRLLVL.